Included here is one T cell receptor beta chain sequence, with context. This sample is part of a study of blood T cell repertoires in COVID-19. Some clones are missing from TCRdb's copy, which holds only in-frame ones; the method was immunoSEQ multiplex PCR. This table has approximately 54,000 clones, more than 70% appearing once. Specimen: peripheral blood. This TCR was recovered from an older man with active COVID-19.

In DNA, the CDR3 is TGTGCCAGCAGTGTTGTCCGGAAGGAGTTGAGCACAGATACGCAGTATTTT. It is translated as CASSVVRKELSTDTQYF. This rearrangement joins TRBV6-1 to TRBJ2-3; D is undetermined. CDR1 and CDR2 (germline): MNHNS, SASEGT. The length of the CDR3 is 17 residues. The ends were cut back, 4 bases at V and 0 bases at J, with 17 bases in the middle.